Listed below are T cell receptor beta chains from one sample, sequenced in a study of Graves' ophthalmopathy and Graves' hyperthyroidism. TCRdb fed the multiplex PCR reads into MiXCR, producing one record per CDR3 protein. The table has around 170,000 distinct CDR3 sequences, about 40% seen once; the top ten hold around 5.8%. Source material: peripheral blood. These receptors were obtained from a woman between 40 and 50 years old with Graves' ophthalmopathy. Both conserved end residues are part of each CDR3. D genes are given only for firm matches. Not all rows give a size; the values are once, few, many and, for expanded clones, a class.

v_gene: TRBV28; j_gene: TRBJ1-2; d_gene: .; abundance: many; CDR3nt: TGTGCCAGCAGTTTTGGACGGATATATGGCTACACCTTC; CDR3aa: CASSFGRIYGYTF
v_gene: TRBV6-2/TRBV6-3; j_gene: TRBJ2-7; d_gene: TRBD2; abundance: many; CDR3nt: TGTGCCAGCAGCAGGGGTAGCGGGACCGTCTACGAGCAGTACTTC; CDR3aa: CASSRGSGTVYEQYF
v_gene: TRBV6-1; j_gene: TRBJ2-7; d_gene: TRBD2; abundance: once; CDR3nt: TGTGCCAGCGCCGTCGGGGGGGCCTACGAGCAGTACTTC; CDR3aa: CASAVGGAYEQYF
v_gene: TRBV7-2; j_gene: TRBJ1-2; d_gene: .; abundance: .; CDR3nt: TGTGCCAGCAGCTCAGGGGCTACCTATGGCTACACCTTC; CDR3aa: CASSSGATYGYTF
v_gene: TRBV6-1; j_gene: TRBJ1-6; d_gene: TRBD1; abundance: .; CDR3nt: TGTGCCAGCAGTACCGGGACAGGATATAATTCACCCCTCCACTTT; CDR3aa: CASSTGTGYNSPLHF
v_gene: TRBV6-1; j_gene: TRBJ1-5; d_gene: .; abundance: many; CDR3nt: TGTGCCAGCAGTAAGGTCGTAGAGGGGAATCAGCCCCAGCATTTT; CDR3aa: CASSKVVEGNQPQHF
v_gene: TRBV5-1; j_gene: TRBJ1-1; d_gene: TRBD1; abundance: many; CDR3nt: TGCGCCAGCAGCGCGGGACAGCAAAACACTGAAGCTTTCTTT; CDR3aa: CASSAGQQNTEAFF
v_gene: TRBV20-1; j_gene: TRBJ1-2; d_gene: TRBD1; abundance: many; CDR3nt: TGCAGTGCCTCGGACAGGGTGGGGAGTGGCTACACCTTC; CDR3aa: CSASDRVGSGYTF
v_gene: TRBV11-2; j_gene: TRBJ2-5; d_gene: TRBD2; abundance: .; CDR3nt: TGTGCCAGCAGCCTACGCCCGCGGGAGGGCCAAGAGACCCAGTACTTC; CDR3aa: CASSLRPREGQETQYF
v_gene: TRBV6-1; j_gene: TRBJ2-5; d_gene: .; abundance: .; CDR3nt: TGTGCCAGCATTGCGTGGGGTGAAGAGACCCAGTACTTC; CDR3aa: CASIAWGEETQYF
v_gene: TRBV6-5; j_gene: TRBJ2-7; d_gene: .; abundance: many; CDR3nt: TGTGCCAGCAGCACCACAAGTAGGAGCTCCTACGAGCAGTACTTC; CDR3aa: CASSTTSRSSYEQYF
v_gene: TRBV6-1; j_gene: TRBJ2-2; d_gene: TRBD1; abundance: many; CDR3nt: TGTGCCAGCAGACCCGACAGGGCGGGGAACACCGGGGAGCTGTTTTTT; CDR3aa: CASRPDRAGNTGELFF
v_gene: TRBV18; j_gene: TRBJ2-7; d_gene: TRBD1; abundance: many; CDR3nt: TGTGCCAGCTCACCGGTTCCCGGGACAGGGGTCTACGAGCAGTACTTC; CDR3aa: CASSPVPGTGVYEQYF
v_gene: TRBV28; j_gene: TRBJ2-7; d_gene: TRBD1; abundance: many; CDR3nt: TGTGCCAGCAGTTTAAGGGACAGGGCCTACGAGCAGTACTTC; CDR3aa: CASSLRDRAYEQYF
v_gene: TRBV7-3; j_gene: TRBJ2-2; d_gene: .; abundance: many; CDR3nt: TGTGCCAGCAGCTCGCGACTGAACACCGGGGAGCTGTTTTTT; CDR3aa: CASSSRLNTGELFF
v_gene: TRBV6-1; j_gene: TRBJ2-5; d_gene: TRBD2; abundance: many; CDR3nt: TGTGCCAGCAGCCCGAGAATAGCGGGAGGCAAAGAGACCCAGTACTTC; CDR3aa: CASSPRIAGGKETQYF
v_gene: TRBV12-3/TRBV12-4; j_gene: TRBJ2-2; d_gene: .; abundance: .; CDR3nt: TGTGCCAGCAGACGGAACAGGGGGGGAAACGGGGAGCTGTTTTTT; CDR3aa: CASRRNRGGNGELFF
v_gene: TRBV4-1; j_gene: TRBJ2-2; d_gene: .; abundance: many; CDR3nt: TGCGCCAGCAGTAAAGAGGGGGAGCTGTTTTTT; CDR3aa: CASSKEGELFF
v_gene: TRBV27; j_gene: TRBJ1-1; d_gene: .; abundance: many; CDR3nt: TGTGCCAGCAGTTTATGGGGGCCGATGAACACTGAAGCTTTCTTT; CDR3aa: CASSLWGPMNTEAFF
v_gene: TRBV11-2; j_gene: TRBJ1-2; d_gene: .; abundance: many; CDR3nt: TGTGCCAGCAGCTTTACTACGAACTATGGCTACACCTTC; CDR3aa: CASSFTTNYGYTF
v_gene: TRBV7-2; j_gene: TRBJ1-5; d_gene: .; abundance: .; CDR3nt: TGTGCCAGCAGCCCCGAGTCCGGGACTGCTCGCCCCCAGCATTTT; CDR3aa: CASSPESGTARPQHF
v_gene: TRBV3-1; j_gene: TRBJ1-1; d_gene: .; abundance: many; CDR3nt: TGTGCCAGCAGCCAAGTTAAGAGTGAAGCTTTCTTT; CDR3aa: CASSQVKSEAFF
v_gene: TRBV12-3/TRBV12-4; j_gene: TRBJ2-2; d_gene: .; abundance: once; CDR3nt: TGTGCCAGCACCCTCGGTAATCCCGGGGAGCTGTTTTTT; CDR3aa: CASTLGNPGELFF
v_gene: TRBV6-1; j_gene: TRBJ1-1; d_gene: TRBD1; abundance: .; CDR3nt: TGTGCCAGCCATTTGGCCAGGGGGCGGAAGGGAGACACTGAAGCTTTCTTT; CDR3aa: CASHLARGRKGDTEAFF
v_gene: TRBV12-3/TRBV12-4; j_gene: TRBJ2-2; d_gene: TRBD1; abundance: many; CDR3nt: TGTGCCAGCAGACCGGGACAGGGCATCGGGGAGCTGTTTTTT; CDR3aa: CASRPGQGIGELFF
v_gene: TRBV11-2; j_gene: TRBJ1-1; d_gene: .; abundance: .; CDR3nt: TGTGCCAGCAGCTTAGGAGACAAAGCTTTCTTT; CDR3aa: CASSLGDKAFF
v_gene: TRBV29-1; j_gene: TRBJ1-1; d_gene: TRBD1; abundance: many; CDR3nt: TGCAGCGTGAGGACAGGGGTGAACACTGAAGCTTTCTTT; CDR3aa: CSVRTGVNTEAFF
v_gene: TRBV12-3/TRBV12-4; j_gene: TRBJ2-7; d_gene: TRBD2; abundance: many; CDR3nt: TGTGCCAGCAGTTTTAGCACTAGCGGGACCCGTTACGAGCAGTACTTC; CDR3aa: CASSFSTSGTRYEQYF
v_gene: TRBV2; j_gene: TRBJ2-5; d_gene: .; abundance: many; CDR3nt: TGTGCCAGCAGTGAAGAGACCCAGTACTTC; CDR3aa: CASSEETQYF
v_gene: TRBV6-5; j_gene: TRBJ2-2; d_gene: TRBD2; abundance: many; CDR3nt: TGTGCCAGCAGACAAGGGAGGGTTAACACCGGGGAGCTGTTTTTT; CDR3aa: CASRQGRVNTGELFF
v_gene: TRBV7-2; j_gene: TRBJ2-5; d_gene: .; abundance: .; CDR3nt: TGTGCCAGCAGCTTAGGGGTCTACCAAGAGACCCAGTACTTC; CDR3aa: CASSLGVYQETQYF
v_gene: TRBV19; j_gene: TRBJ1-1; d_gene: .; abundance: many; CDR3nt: TGTGCCAGTAGTATAATCGGGCCGCAAAACACTGAAGCTTTCTTT; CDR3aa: CASSIIGPQNTEAFF
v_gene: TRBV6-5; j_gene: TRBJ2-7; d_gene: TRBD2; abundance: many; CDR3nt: TGTGCCAGCATGGGACTAGTGGGGCCCTACGAGCAGTACTTC; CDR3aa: CASMGLVGPYEQYF
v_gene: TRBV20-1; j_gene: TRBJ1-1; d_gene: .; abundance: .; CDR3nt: TGCAGTGCTAGAGATGGGGGAGACAGATCACTGAACACTGAAGCTTTCTTT; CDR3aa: CSARDGGDRSLNTEAFF
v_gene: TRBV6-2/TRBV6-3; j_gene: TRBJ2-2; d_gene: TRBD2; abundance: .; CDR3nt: TGTGCCATCAGGGGACTAGCGGCCACCGGGGAGCTGTTTTTT; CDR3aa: CAIRGLAATGELFF
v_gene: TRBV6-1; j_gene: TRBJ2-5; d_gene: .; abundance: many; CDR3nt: TGTGCCAGCAGTGAAGGTATGGCCCAGTACTTC; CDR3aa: CASSEGMAQYF
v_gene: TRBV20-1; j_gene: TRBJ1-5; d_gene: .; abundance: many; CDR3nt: TGCAGTGCTAGTGGACCGCTCAATCAGCCCCAGCATTTT; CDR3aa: CSASGPLNQPQHF
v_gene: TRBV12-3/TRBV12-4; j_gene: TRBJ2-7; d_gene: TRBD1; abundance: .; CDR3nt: TGTGCCAGCAGTTTAACCGACAGGGGACGGGACTACGAGCAGTACTTC; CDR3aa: CASSLTDRGRDYEQYF
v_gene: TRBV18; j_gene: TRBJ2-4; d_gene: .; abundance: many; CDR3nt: TGTGCCAGCTCACCAGTAGCAGAACCCAAAAACATTCAGTACTTC; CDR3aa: CASSPVAEPKNIQYF
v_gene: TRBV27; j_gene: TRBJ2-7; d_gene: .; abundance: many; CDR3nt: TGTGCCAGCAGTTCCTGGCTAGGGGGGCAAGAGCAGTACTTC; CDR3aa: CASSSWLGGQEQYF
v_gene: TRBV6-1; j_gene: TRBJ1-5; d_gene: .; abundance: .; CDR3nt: TGTGCCAGCAGGGAAGCCTCGGTCAGGGTAAATCAGCCCCAGCATTTT; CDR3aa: CASREASVRVNQPQHF
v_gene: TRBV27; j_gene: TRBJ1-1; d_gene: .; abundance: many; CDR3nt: TGTGCCAGCAGTTTATCAGGGGAGCGAGACACTGAAGCTTTCTTT; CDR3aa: CASSLSGERDTEAFF
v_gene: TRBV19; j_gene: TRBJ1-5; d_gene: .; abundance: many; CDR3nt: TGTGCCAGTAGCTACAGCGCCAGGGGTCTAGGTCAGCCCCAGCATTTT; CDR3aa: CASSYSARGLGQPQHF
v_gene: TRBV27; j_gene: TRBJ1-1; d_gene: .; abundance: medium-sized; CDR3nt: TGTGCCAGCAGTTTAGGGGGACGGGAAGCTTTCTTT; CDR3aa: CASSLGGREAFF
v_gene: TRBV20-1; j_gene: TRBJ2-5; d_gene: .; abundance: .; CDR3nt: TGCAGTGCTGGTAAAGTTGGGTTCCAAGAGACCCAGTACTTC; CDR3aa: CSAGKVGFQETQYF
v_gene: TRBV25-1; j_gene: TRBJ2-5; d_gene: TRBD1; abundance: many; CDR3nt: TGTGCCAGCAGTGAACACGGGACAGGGCAAGAGACCCAGTACTTC; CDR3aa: CASSEHGTGQETQYF
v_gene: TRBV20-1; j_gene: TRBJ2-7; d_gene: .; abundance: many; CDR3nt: TGCAGTGCTAGCGGGATTTTCGGGCAGGGCAATACCTACGAGCAGTACTTC; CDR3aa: CSASGIFGQGNTYEQYF
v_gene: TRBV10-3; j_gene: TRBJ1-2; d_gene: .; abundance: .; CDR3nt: TGTGCCATCAGTGGTACAGGCGTGGACTACACCTTC; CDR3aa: CAISGTGVDYTF
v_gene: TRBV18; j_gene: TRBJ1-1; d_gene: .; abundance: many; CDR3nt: TGTGCCAGCTCACCACCAAAGACAGGGAACACTGAAGCTTTCTTT; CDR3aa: CASSPPKTGNTEAFF
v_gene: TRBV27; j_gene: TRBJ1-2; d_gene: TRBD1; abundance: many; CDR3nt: TGTGCCAGCAAGCGGGCAGGGGGCGCCGCGAACTATGGCTACACCTTC; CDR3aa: CASKRAGGAANYGYTF
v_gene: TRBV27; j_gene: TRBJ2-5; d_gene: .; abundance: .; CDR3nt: TGTGCCAGCGCCCCCGGGTTCCCCTCCGAGACCCAGTACTTC; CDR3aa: CASAPGFPSETQYF
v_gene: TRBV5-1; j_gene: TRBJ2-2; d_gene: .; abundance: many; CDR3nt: TGCGCCAGCACCATTCGGACGGCGAACACCGGGGAGCTGTTTTTT; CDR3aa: CASTIRTANTGELFF